The rows below give T cell receptor beta chains drawn from one sample of a study of T and B cells in COVID-19 patients. TCRdb re-derived calls from the multiplex PCR reads in MiXCR, one entry per CDR3 protein. There are around 7,700 distinct CDR3 sequences in the sample; around 33% occur only once, and 24% lies in the top ten. The specimen sequenced was blood. The source of these receptors is a human donor who had recovered from COVID-19. CDR3s include the opening cysteine and the closing phenylalanine or tryptophan. D genes are given only for firm matches. Expanded clones get a size class; other rows say once, few or many, or leave the size out.

TRBV14	TRBD2	.	TRBJ2-3	TGTGCCACCGCTCGCGGGGGAGGGAATACGCAGTATTTT	CATARGGGNTQYF
TRBV6-1	.	.	TRBJ2-7	TGTGCCAGCCGATCCTACGAGCAGTACTTC	CASRSYEQYF
TRBV6-5	.	few	TRBJ2-3	TGTGCCAGCAGTTCCGGGGGCGGGACAGATACGCAGTATTTT	CASSSGGGTDTQYF
TRBV12-3/TRBV12-4	.	.	TRBJ2-5	TGTGCCAGAAGCACAAAAGAGACCCAGTACTTC	CARSTKETQYF
TRBV5-4	TRBD1	few	TRBJ2-2	TGTGCCAGCAGCCCGGTGACAGGGTGGGGACCCGGGGAGCTGTTTTTT	CASSPVTGWGPGELFF
TRBV5-6	TRBD2	few	TRBJ2-5	TGTGCCAGCAGCCCCACCGGGGGGGGCTATCAAGGAAGAGAGACCCAGTACTTC	CASSPTGGGYQGRETQYF
TRBV13	TRBD1	few	TRBJ2-1	TGTGCCAGCAGCCAGACAGGGGGCACCTACAATGAGCAGTTCTTC	CASSQTGGTYNEQFF
TRBV19	.	medium-sized	TRBJ1-6	TGTGCCAGTAGTATCGGCGGCACACATAATTCACCCCTCCACTTT	CASSIGGTHNSPLHF
TRBV19	TRBD2	medium-sized	TRBJ2-1	TGTGCCAGTAGTCAAGACGGGACTACACTCCTAAGCTCCTACAATGAGCAGTTCTTC	CASSQDGTTLLSSYNEQFF
TRBV19	TRBD1	medium-sized	TRBJ1-2	TGTGCCAGTAGTCCCCGGGCGGGACAGTACTATGGCTACACCTTC	CASSPRAGQYYGYTF
TRBV5-1	.	.	TRBJ1-6	TGCGCCAGCAGACCGACAGCTGGGGCGGATTCACCCCTCCACTTT	CASRPTAGADSPLHF
TRBV19	TRBD1	.	TRBJ2-1	TGTGCCTCACGGACAGGGGGTAGTAGTGAGCAGTTCTTC	CASRTGGSSEQFF
TRBV6-2/TRBV6-3	.	.	TRBJ2-3	TGTGCCAGCAGTTACTGGCCAGGGGTTACAGATACGCAGTATTTT	CASSYWPGVTDTQYF
TRBV19	.	medium-sized	TRBJ2-3	TGTGCCAGTAGTATAGGCTTTGGCTCGAGCACAGATACGCAGTATTTT	CASSIGFGSSTDTQYF